One sample yielded the 17 T cell receptor beta chains listed below, sequenced in a study of blood T cell repertoires in COVID-19. Some clones are missing from TCRdb's copy, which holds only in-frame ones; the method was immunoSEQ multiplex PCR. Among roughly 130,000 clones, about 89% were seen once, and the ten largest hold 3% to 4.5%. The sequencing sample was made of peripheral blood. The receptors originated from a woman aged 60-70 years with acute or convalescent COVID-19.

The sample holds a few counts of this clone. V is TRBV7-2 and J is TRBJ1-6, with D unclear. This CDR3 is built from 13 residues. With 0 bases removed from V and 14 bases from J, the gap between germline ends came to 11 bases. Germline CDR1 is SGHTA and CDR2 is FQGNSA. The CDR3 sequence is CASSLASPGSLHF. CDR3 nucleotides: TGTGCCAGCAGCTTAGCCTCCCCGGGATCCCTCCACTTT. Drawing the rest from reference TRBV7-2 and TRBJ1-6, the complete variable domain is GAGVSQSPSNKVTEKGKDVELRCDPISGHTALYWYRQSLGQGLEFLIYFQGNSAPDKSGLPSDRFSAERTGGSVSTLTIQRTQQEDSAVYLCASSLASPGSLHFGNGTRLTVT.

This sequence joins TRBV28 and TRBJ1-5; weak D call: TRBD1 (6 bases). V lost 7 bases and J lost 2, with 18 bases in between. Germline loops: CDR1 MDHEN, CDR2 SYDVKM. The CDR3 loop spans 16 amino acids. The DNA for the CDR3 is TGTGCCAGCATGACCATTACAGGGAATCGCAATCAGCCCCAGCATTTT. As protein: CASMTITGNRNQPQHF.

This rearrangement joins TRBV5-1 to TRBJ2-1, with D tentatively TRBD2 (7 bases). V was shortened by 4 bases and J by 1 base, with 12 bases between the two germline ends. The CDR3 has 15 amino acids. Germline-derived CDR1 and CDR2 are SGHRS and YFSETQ. The CDR3 nucleotides are TGCGCCAGCAGCCTCCGGGGGGCGTCCTACAATGAGCAGTTCTTC. It yields the protein CASSLRGASYNEQFF.

The CDR3 coding sequence is TGTGCCAGCAGTTCACAGCAAAATCAGCCCCAGCATTTT. Its protein product is CASSSQQNQPQHF. The chain is built from TRBV6-5 and TRBJ1-5; D gene ambiguous. V was trimmed by 4 bases and J by 4 bases, leaving 8 bases between them. The CDR3 extends over 13 amino acids. Germline V lookup: CDR1 MNHEY, CDR2 SVGAGI.

The chain carries TRBV29-1 and TRBJ2-5, with D possibly matching TRBD2 (6 bases). This CDR3 has 13 residues. Deletions cut 6 bases from V and 2 bases from J, with 13 bases between. From germline, CDR1 is SQVTM and CDR2 ANQGSEA. The CDR3 DNA reads TGCAGCGTAGATAGCGGCAGACAAGAGACCCAGTACTTC. Protein product: CSVDSGRQETQYF.

This chain joins TRBV12-3 or TRBV12-4 and TRBJ2-5, with a possible D match to TRBD2 (5 bases). Trimming stripped 7 bases from V and 4 bases from J, with 13 bases between. The CDR3 consists of 13 residues. The CDR3 loop is CASTRRGLETQYF. Here the CDR3 DNA reads TGTGCCAGCACCCGGCGAGGGTTAGAGACCCAGTACTTC.

The CDR3 sequence: CASSSLQGLNQPQHF. DNA of the CDR3: TGTGCCAGCTCTTCCTTACAGGGCCTCAATCAGCCCCAGCATTTT. The chain recombines TRBV27 with TRBJ1-5; a weak D match, TRBD1 (6 bases). The CDR3 has 15 amino acids. Germline CDR1 and CDR2: MNHEY and SMNVEV (reference sequence). Trimming took off 8 bases at V and 3 bases at J, with 17 bases between the two ends.

V is TRBV19 and J is TRBJ1-2, with no clear D. The germline CDR1 and CDR2 sequences are LNHDA and SQIVND (reference sequence). This CDR3 comprises 14 residues. The V and J ends lost 6 bases and 6 bases respectively, with 17 bases between them. In nucleotides, the CDR3 is TGTGCCAGTAGCTCACGGGGAGTAGTACATGGCTACACCTTC. It encodes CASSSRGVVHGYTF.

The rearrangement uses TRBV2 and TRBJ1-2; TRBD1 might be the D (5 bases). CDR3 length: 12 amino acids. The V end lost 5 bases, the J end lost 4 bases, and 8 bases lay between the germline ends. The germline V gene encodes CDR1 SNHLY and CDR2 FYNNEI. The DNA of the CDR3 is TGTGCCAGCAGTTCTGACAGCTATGGCTACACCTTC. As protein: CASSSDSYGYTF.

The chain links TRBV24-1 to TRBJ2-1; 8 bases align to TRBD2. The V gene's germline CDR1 is KGHDR and CDR2 SFDVKD. J was trimmed by 2 bases and V by 5 bases; bases with no gene match: 10. This CDR3 has 17 amino acids. CDR3: CATSALAGEAPYNEQFF. CDR3 DNA sequence: TGTGCCACCAGTGCTCTAGCGGGCGAGGCCCCCTACAATGAGCAGTTCTTC.

CDR3 protein: CASSYTGASYEQYF. CDR3 sequence (DNA): TGTGCCAGCAGCTATACAGGGGCATCCTACGAGCAGTACTTC. The V call is TRBV5-5, the J call TRBJ2-7; 7 bases agree with TRBD1. Germline CDR1 and CDR2: SGHKS and YYEKEE (reference sequence). The CDR3 contains 14 residues. Unmatched junction bases numbered 4, after V lost 3 bases and J lost 1 base.

This chain links TRBV15 with TRBJ1-5; 10 bases agree with TRBD1. This CDR3 has 18 residues. The trim removed 1 base at V and 6 bases at J, leaving 12 bases unmatched. Germline CDR1 reads LNHNV; CDR2 reads YYDKDF (reference sequence). CDR3 sequence: CATSRGLDGQGVIQPQHF. CDR3 DNA sequence: TGTGCCACCAGCAGAGGATTAGACGGACAGGGGGTAATTCAGCCCCAGCATTTT. Looking up the rest from reference TRBV15 and TRBJ1-5 gives the full variable domain: DAMVIQNPRYQVTQFGKPVTLSCSQTLNHNVMYWYQQKSSQAPKLLFHYYDKDFNNEADTPDNFQSRRPNTSFCFLDIRSPGLGDTAMYLCATSRGLDGQGVIQPQHFGDGTRLSIL.

This clone was picked up one time. Additional DNA sequences in this sample encode the identical CDR3. V usage is TRBV6-1 and J usage is TRBJ1-4; tentatively, D is TRBD1 (5 bases). Trimming stripped 1 base from V and 8 bases from J, with 11 bases between. The CDR3 runs 14 residues. CDR1 and CDR2 (germline): MNHNS, SASEGT. The CDR3: CASSEGTSSEKLFF. CDR3 DNA: TGTGCCAGCAGTGAAGGGACATCCTCAGAAAAACTGTTTTTT.

The J gene is TRBJ1-1, the V gene TRBV5-5, with D perhaps TRBD1 (6 bases). Germline V gene lookup returns CDR1 SGHKS and CDR2 YYEKEE (reference sequence). Deletions cut 4 bases from V and 5 bases from J, with 9 bases between. The CDR3 totals 12 residues. CDR3 in amino acids: CASSLQGTEAFF. CDR3 in DNA: TGTGCCAGCAGCCTCCAGGGGACTGAAGCTTTCTTT.

This chain links TRBV5-6 with TRBJ2-5; D gene unclear. The V gene's germline CDR1 is SGHDT and CDR2 YYEEEE. Trimming took 0 bases from V and 1 from J, leaving 4 bases between them. The CDR3 extends over 13 amino acids. In DNA form, the CDR3 reads TGTGCCAGCAGCTTGGACATCCAAGAGACCCAGTACTTC. This translates into CASSLDIQETQYF.

This clone was detected only once. The chain uses TRBV7-8 and TRBJ2-1; perhaps TRBD2 as D (5 bases). Germline V gene data show CDR1 as SGHVS and CDR2 as FQNEAQ. The CDR3 extends over 13 amino acids. Deletions cut 5 bases from V and 8 bases from J, with 13 bases between. CDR3: CASSPRRQDEQFF. For the CDR3, the DNA is TGTGCCAGCAGCCCACGGAGGCAGGATGAGCAGTTCTTC.

The V and J genes are TRBV6-5 and TRBJ1-1, with unresolved D. The V end was cut by 0 bases, the J end by 8 bases, with 10 bases between. Germline CDR1 and CDR2: MNHEY and SVGAGI. The CDR3 spans 13 residues. The DNA of the CDR3 is TGTGCCAGCAGTTACTCGACGACGGAGGAAGCTTTCTTT. Amino acid sequence: CASSYSTTEEAFF.